This T cell receptor (beta chain) was profiled in a study of blood T cell repertoires in COVID-19. Trimming removed 4 bases from V and 5 bases from J; junction bases left unmatched: 6. Per the germline V gene, CDR1 is MDHEN and CDR2 is SYDVKM. The CDR3 contains 14 residues. How the authors handled the data: Amplified reference gene primers provided the basis for estimating nucleated cell counts. Generated by immunoSEQ multiplex PCR, the TCRdb table keeps only in-frame clones and is missing some. Clonal size and the V and J genes are those of that table, whereas D and trimming came from the DNA. Here the sample spans nearly 350,000 clones, over 75% being singletons. Two negative PCRs, clearance, or symptom resolution characterized the recovered Cohort 3 donors.

The rearrangement uses TRBV28 and TRBJ1-1; the match to TRBD1 covers 8 bases. The receptor was derived from a woman aged 25-40 years who had recovered from COVID-19. The specimen sequenced was PBMCs or T cells enriched from blood (not recorded which). The CDR3 DNA reads TGTGCCAGCAGTTCGACCGGGACAGGAACTGAAGCTTTCTTT. Translating gives CASSSTGTGTEAFF.